A selection of T cell receptor beta chains follows, all from one sample in a study of blood T cell repertoires in COVID-19. Some clones are missing from TCRdb's copy, which holds only in-frame ones; the method was immunoSEQ multiplex PCR. Of more than 150,000 clones listed, around 92% are singletons. The sample comprised peripheral blood. Receptors originate from a man in his sixties with acute or convalescent COVID-19. Both conserved end residues are part of each CDR3. D genes are given only for firm matches. Not all rows give a size; the values are once, few, many and, for expanded clones, a class.

d_call,v_call,j_call,clone_size,cdr3_nt,cdr3_aa
TRBD1,TRBV7-2,TRBJ2-1,.,TGTGCCAGCAGGACCAGACAGGGTTCCTACAATGAGCAGTTCTTC,CASRTRQGSYNEQFF
TRBD1,TRBV3-1/TRBV3-2,TRBJ1-1,.,TGTGCCAGCAGCCCTTGGGACAGGGCCGGCACTGAAGCTTTCTTT,CASSPWDRAGTEAFF
.,TRBV2,TRBJ2-2,.,TGTGCCACCCTCGGGACAACGAACACCGGGGAGCTGTTTTTT,CATLGTTNTGELFF
.,TRBV19,TRBJ1-1,.,TGTGCCAGTAGGATGGGAGGGTCGGTCTTATACACTGAAGCTTTCTTT,CASRMGGSVLYTEAFF
.,TRBV24-1,TRBJ2-3,few,TGTGCCACCAGTGATTATAGGGGGCGGGATGATACGCAGTATTTT,CATSDYRGRDDTQYF
.,TRBV7-7,TRBJ2-3,.,TGTGCTAGCAGCCTCGGCCCGGGGTGGGACACAGATACGCAGTATTTT,CASSLGPGWDTDTQYF
.,TRBV5-1,TRBJ2-2,once,TGCGCCAGCAGCTTGGACGGGAACACCGGGGAGCTGTTTTTT,CASSLDGNTGELFF
.,TRBV5-1,TRBJ2-3,.,TGCGCCAGCAGCTCCCGACAACGAACAGATACGCAGTATTTT,CASSSRQRTDTQYF
TRBD1,TRBV5-4,TRBJ2-2,.,TGTGCCAGCAGCTTTCTAACCGGGACAGGGGCCGGGGAGCTGTTTTTT,CASSFLTGTGAGELFF
.,TRBV3-1/TRBV3-2,TRBJ2-4,.,TGTGCCAGCAGCCAGAAAGGGGCGGACATTCAGTACTTC,CASSQKGADIQYF
.,TRBV6-1,TRBJ1-3,.,TGTGCCAGCAGTGACCCGACAGGCGTAGTCGGACGAAACACCATATATTTT,CASSDPTGVVGRNTIYF
.,TRBV5-1,TRBJ1-6,.,TGCGCCAGCAGCTTGATCTCCAGGGACACTTCACCCCTCCACTTT,CASSLISRDTSPLHF
.,TRBV20-1,TRBJ2-1,.,TGCAGTGCTAGTAGGCCTCTCCGAGGGAATGAGCAGTTCTTC,CSASRPLRGNEQFF
.,TRBV11-2,TRBJ1-2,.,TGTGCCAGCAGCTTAGATCGCGCTCGGGCAGGGAACTATGGCTACACCTTC,CASSLDRARAGNYGYTF
.,TRBV11-2,TRBJ1-6,.,TGTGCCAGCAGCCAGAGTACCGGGACAACGGCATCACCCCTCCACTTT,CASSQSTGTTASPLHF
.,TRBV2,TRBJ2-7,few,TGTGCCAGCAGGAGGGATAGAAACTACGAGCAGTACTTC,CASRRDRNYEQYF
TRBD1,TRBV7-3,TRBJ2-2,few,TGTGCCAGCAGCTATTACCACGGGACAGCAACCGGGGAGCTGTTTTTT,CASSYYHGTATGELFF
.,TRBV5-1,TRBJ1-2,.,TGCGCCAGCAGCTTCAACAGGGTCGATGGCTACACCTTC,CASSFNRVDGYTF
.,TRBV20-1,TRBJ2-7,.,TGCAGTGCTAGTCCCCCCGACAGATCCTACGAGCAGTACTTC,CSASPPDRSYEQYF
TRBD1,TRBV4-3,TRBJ2-1,.,TGCGCCAGCAGCCTGGGGAGACAGGGGGAAAATGAGCAGTTCTTC,CASSLGRQGENEQFF
.,TRBV3-1/TRBV3-2,TRBJ1-3,.,TGTGCCAGCAGGGACAGCTCTGGAAACACCATATATTTT,CASRDSSGNTIYF
.,TRBV7-8,TRBJ1-5,.,TGTGCCAGCAGCTTAGCGCGGCGGTTTGGCCTTAATCAGCCCCAGCATTTT,CASSLARRFGLNQPQHF
TRBD1,TRBV3-1/TRBV3-2,TRBJ2-1,once,TGTGCCAGCAGCCAGTACGACAGGGGGTCGCTCGATGAGCAGTTCTTC,CASSQYDRGSLDEQFF
TRBD1,TRBV10-3,TRBJ2-3,.,TGTGCCATCAGCCAGCGACAGGGTCGGACAGATACGCAGTATTTT,CAISQRQGRTDTQYF
.,TRBV6-1,TRBJ2-1,.,TGTGCCAGCAGTGAGCAGGGATTCAATGAGCAGTTCTTC,CASSEQGFNEQFF
.,TRBV7-9,TRBJ1-4,.,TGTGCCAGCAGCTCCCCGGACAGCCGTAATGAAAAACTGTTTTTT,CASSSPDSRNEKLFF
TRBD1,TRBV27,TRBJ1-2,.,TGTGCCAGCAGTTTATCAAGGGACAGGCGATATGGCTACACCTTC,CASSLSRDRRYGYTF
TRBD1,TRBV7-9,TRBJ1-2,.,TGTGCCAGCAGCTCCGGGACAGATGGCGGCTACACCTTC,CASSSGTDGGYTF
TRBD1,TRBV11-3,TRBJ2-2,once,TGTGCCAGCAGCACCATACCCGGGACAGGGGGCGGCGGGGAGCTGTTTTTT,CASSTIPGTGGGGELFF
.,TRBV7-9,TRBJ2-2,.,TGTGCCAGCAGCTTAGCGGGTGGGGCAGAGCTGTTTTTT,CASSLAGGAELFF
.,TRBV7-9,TRBJ1-4,once,TGTGCCAGCCGCCCGGGGGCTAATGAAAAACTGTTTTTT,CASRPGANEKLFF
TRBD2,TRBV3-1/TRBV3-2,TRBJ2-5,.,TGTGCCAGCAGCACCACTAGCGGACAAGAGACCCAGTACTTC,CASSTTSGQETQYF
TRBD1,TRBV5-1,TRBJ2-3,.,TGCGCCAGCAGGTGGACAGGTAGCACAGATACGCAGTATTTT,CASRWTGSTDTQYF
.,TRBV5-1,TRBJ2-1,.,TGCGCCAGCAGCTTGGTAGGCAGGCTCAGCTCCTACAATGAGCAGTTCTTC,CASSLVGRLSSYNEQFF
TRBD2,TRBV4-1,TRBJ2-3,.,TGCGCCAGCAGCCCGGGACTAGCGGGGGGGCCCAAAACAGATACGCAGTATTTT,CASSPGLAGGPKTDTQYF
TRBD1,TRBV7-6,TRBJ1-6,.,TGTGCCAGCAGCTCAACAGGGGAGTCCTTAAATTCACCCCTCCACTTT,CASSSTGESLNSPLHF
TRBD1,TRBV5-6,TRBJ1-4,.,TGTGCCAGCAGCTATGAACCGGACAGGGTTGAGGAAAAACTGTTTTTT,CASSYEPDRVEEKLFF
.,TRBV2,TRBJ1-6,.,TGTGCCAGCAGCACTTCGGGTAAATCACCCCTCCACTTT,CASSTSGKSPLHF
.,TRBV15,TRBJ2-7,.,TGTGCCACCAGCAAACAGGGCTCGGGGTACGAGCAGTACTTC,CATSKQGSGYEQYF
TRBD1,TRBV6-6,TRBJ1-2,once,TGTGCCAGCATCACCCCGGGACAGGGATATTATGGCTACACCTTC,CASITPGQGYYGYTF
.,TRBV5-1,TRBJ1-1,.,TGCGCCAGCAGCTGGAAAACAGAGACTGAAGCTTTCTTT,CASSWKTETEAFF
TRBD1,TRBV27,TRBJ2-1,.,TGTGCCAGCAGTTTATCGGCGACAGGGTCCTTGAGCTCCTACAATGAGCAGTTCTTC,CASSLSATGSLSSYNEQFF
.,TRBV5-5,TRBJ2-7,.,TGTGCCAGCAGCTTGGGGCAGGGTGTTAGCTCCTACGAGCAGTACTTC,CASSLGQGVSSYEQYF
.,TRBV4-2,TRBJ1-2,.,TGTGCCAGCAGCTTAGGGGCATATGGCTACACCTTC,CASSLGAYGYTF
.,TRBV6-5,TRBJ2-1,.,TGTGCCAGCAGCAAGGAGGGGGCTCGGTTCTTC,CASSKEGARFF
TRBD2,TRBV2,TRBJ2-3,.,TGTGCCAGCAATAGGCTAGCGGTCGGAACAGATACGCAGTATTTT,CASNRLAVGTDTQYF
.,TRBV24-1,TRBJ2-2,.,TGTGCCACCAGTACGGGGATGGACACCGGGGAGCTGTTTTTT,CATSTGMDTGELFF
.,TRBV5-8,TRBJ1-1,.,TGTGCCAGCAGCCCTAGCGGGGTCCTGTCTTTCTTT,CASSPSGVLSFF
.,TRBV18,TRBJ2-2,.,TGTGCCAGCTCACTGGCAGGGAGGTCCACCGGGGAGCTGTTTTTT,CASSLAGRSTGELFF
.,TRBV7-2,TRBJ1-4,.,TGTGCCAGCAGCTTCCCGGGGAATAATGAAAAACTGTTTTTT,CASSFPGNNEKLFF
.,TRBV6-6,TRBJ1-1,.,TGTGCCAGCTGCCTCGGGGGTACTGAAGCTTTCTTT,CASCLGGTEAFF
.,TRBV3-1/TRBV3-2,TRBJ2-3,.,TGTGCCAGCAGCCGCCGGGACTTCGGCACAGATACGCAGTATTTT,CASSRRDFGTDTQYF
.,TRBV3-1/TRBV3-2,TRBJ1-5,.,TGTGCCAGCAGCCAAGGGTCGCAGAACAATCAGCCCCAGCATTTT,CASSQGSQNNQPQHF
TRBD1,TRBV9,TRBJ1-3,.,TGTGCCAGCAGCGCGACAGGGGGCTGGAACACCATATATTTT,CASSATGGWNTIYF
.,TRBV11-1,TRBJ1-1,few,TGTGCCAGCAGCTCCTCGGGGGGAAACACTGAAGCTTTCTTT,CASSSSGGNTEAFF
.,TRBV5-8,TRBJ1-2,.,TGTGCCAGCAGCTTGAGCCTAGTTGGCTACACCTTC,CASSLSLVGYTF
TRBD2,TRBV6-4,TRBJ2-2,once,TGTGCCAGCAGCCCCCGACTAGCGGGAACGAACACCGGGGAGCTGTTTTTT,CASSPRLAGTNTGELFF
.,TRBV5-6,TRBJ1-2,.,TGTGCCAGCAGCTTCGGCAGGGCTGGTGGCTACACCTTC,CASSFGRAGGYTF
TRBD1,TRBV6-5,TRBJ1-5,once,TGTGCCAGCAGTTGGGACAGCCTCAATCAGCCCCAGCATTTT,CASSWDSLNQPQHF
.,TRBV3-1/TRBV3-2,TRBJ2-1,.,TGTGCCAGCAGCCAAGATGTGCGGGGTAATGAGCAGTTCTTC,CASSQDVRGNEQFF